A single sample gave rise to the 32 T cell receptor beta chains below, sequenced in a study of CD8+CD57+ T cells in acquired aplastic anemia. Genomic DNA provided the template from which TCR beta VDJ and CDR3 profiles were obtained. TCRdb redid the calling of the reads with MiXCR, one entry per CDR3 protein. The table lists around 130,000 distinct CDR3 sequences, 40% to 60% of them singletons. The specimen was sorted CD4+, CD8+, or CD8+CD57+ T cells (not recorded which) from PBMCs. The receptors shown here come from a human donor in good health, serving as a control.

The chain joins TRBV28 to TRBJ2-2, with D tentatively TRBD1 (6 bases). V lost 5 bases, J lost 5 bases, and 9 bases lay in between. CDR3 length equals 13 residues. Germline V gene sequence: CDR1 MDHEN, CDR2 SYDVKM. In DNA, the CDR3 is TGTGCCAGCAGTACTCAGGGGACCGGGGAGCTGTTTTTT. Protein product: CASSTQGTGELFF.

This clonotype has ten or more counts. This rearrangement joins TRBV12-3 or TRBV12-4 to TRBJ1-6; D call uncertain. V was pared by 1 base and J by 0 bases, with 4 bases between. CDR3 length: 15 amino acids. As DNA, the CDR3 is TGTGCCAGCAGTTTAGGGGTCTCCTATAATTCACCCCTCCACTTT. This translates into CASSLGVSYNSPLHF.

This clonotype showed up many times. The CDR3 reads CASSLGRVGVISGGYTF. The CDR3 region has the DNA TGTGCCAGCAGCTTGGGGCGGGTCGGGGTAATCTCAGGTGGCTACACCTTC. V usage is TRBV5-6 and J usage is TRBJ1-2, with D unclear. Deletions cut 0 bases from V and 7 bases from J, with 22 bases between. Per germline, CDR1 SGHDT and CDR2 YYEEEE. This CDR3 has 17 amino acids.

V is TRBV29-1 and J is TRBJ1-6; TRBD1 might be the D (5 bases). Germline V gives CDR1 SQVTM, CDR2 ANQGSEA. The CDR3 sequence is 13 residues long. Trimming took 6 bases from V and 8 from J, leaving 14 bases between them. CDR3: CSVQTGWDSPLHF. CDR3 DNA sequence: TGCAGCGTACAAACAGGTTGGGATTCACCCCTCCACTTT.

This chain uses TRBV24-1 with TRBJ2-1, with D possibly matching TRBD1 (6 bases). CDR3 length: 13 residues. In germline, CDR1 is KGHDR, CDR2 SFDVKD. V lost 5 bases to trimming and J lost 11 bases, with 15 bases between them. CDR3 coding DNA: TGTGCCACCAGTGCGACAGGAGGTATTCAGCAGTTCTTC. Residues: CATSATGGIQQFF.

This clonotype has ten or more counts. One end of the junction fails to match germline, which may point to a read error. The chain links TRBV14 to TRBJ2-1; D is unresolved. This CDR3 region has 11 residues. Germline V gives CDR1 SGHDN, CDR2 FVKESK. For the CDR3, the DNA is TGTGCCAGCAGCCAAGGGGCAGCGCTAAACTTC. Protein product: CASSQGAALNF.

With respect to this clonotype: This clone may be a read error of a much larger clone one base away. The CDR3 spells CASSSHSGNTMYF. The CDR3 coding sequence is TGTGCCAGCAGCTCCCACTCTGGAAACACCATGTATTTT. This sequence joins TRBV6-1 and TRBJ1-3; D is unclear. The CDR3 has 13 amino acids. CDR1 MNHNS and CDR2 SASEGT come from the germline V gene.

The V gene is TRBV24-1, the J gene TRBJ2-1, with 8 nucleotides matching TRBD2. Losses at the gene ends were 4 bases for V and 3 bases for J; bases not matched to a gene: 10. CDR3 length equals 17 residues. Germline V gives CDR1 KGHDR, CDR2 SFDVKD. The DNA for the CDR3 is TGTGCCACCAGTGACTTGGCGGGAGGACTCAACTACAATGAGCAGTTCTTC. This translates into CATSDLAGGLNYNEQFF.

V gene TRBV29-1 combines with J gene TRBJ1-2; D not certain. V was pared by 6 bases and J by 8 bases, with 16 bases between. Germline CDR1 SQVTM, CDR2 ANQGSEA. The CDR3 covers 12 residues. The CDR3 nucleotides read TGCAGCGTGGACGGCCCCGAAGTAGGCTACACCTTC. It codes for CSVDGPEVGYTF. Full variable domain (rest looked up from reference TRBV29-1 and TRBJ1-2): SAVISQKPSRDICQRGTSLTIQCQVDSQVTMMFWYRQQPGQSLTLIATANQGSEATYESGFVIDKFPISRPNLTFSTLTVSNMSPEDSSIYLCSVDGPEVGYTFGSGTRLTVV.

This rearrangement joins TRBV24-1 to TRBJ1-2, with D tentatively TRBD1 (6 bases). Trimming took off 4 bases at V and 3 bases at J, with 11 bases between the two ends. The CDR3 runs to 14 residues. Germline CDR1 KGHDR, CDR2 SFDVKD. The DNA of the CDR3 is TGTGCCACCAGTGACTGGGACAACGACTATGGCTACACCTTC. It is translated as CATSDWDNDYGYTF.

The CDR3 protein is CASRYPRAGYTF. The CDR3 DNA sequence: TGTGCCAGTAGATATCCCCGGGCTGGCTACACCTTC. The chain employs TRBV19 and TRBJ1-2, with D unresolved. The CDR3 consists of 12 residues. V was clipped by 6 bases and J by 7 bases, with 12 bases between them. Germline V gene sequence: CDR1 LNHDA, CDR2 SQIVND (reference sequence).

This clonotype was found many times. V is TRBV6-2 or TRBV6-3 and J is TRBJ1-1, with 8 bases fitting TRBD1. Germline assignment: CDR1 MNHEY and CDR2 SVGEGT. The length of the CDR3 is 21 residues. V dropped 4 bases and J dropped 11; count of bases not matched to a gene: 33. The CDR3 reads CASSSSRIGAGGEHDGRLAFF. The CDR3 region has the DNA TGTGCCAGCAGTTCCTCCCGAATCGGCGCAGGGGGCGAGCACGACGGTCGGTTGGCTTTCTTT.

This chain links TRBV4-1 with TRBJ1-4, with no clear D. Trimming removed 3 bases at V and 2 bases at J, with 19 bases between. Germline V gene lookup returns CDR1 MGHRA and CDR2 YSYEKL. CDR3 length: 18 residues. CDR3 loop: CASSHPTRGTPTNEKLFF. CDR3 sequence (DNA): TGCGCCAGCAGCCATCCCACCCGGGGTACTCCGACTAATGAAAAACTGTTTTTT.

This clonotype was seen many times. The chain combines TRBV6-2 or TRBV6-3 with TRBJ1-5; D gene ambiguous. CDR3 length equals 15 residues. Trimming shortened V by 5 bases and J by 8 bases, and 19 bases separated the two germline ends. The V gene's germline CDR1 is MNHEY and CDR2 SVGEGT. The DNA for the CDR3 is TGTGCCAGCAGTCTAACTAGACAAGCCGGGGAGCCCCAGCATTTT. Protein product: CASSLTRQAGEPQHF.

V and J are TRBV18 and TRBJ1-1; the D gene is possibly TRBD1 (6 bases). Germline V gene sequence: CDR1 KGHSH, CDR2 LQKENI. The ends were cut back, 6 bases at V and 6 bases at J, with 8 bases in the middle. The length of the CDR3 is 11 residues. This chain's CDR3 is CASSGAAEAFF. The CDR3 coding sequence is TGTGCCAGCTCGGGGGCTGCTGAAGCTTTCTTT.

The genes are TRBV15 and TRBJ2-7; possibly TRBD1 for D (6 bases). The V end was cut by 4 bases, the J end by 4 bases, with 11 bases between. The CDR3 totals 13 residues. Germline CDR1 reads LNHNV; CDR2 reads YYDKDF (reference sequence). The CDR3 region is CATSTSGTYEQYF. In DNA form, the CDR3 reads TGTGCCACCAGCACTTCGGGGACATACGAGCAGTACTTC.

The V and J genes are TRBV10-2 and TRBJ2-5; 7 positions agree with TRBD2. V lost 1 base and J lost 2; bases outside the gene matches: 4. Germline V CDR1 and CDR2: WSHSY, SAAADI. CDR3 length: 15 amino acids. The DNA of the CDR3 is TGCGCCAGCAGTGAGTTGGGGGGGAGGCAAGAGACCCAGTACTTC. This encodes CASSELGGRQETQYF.

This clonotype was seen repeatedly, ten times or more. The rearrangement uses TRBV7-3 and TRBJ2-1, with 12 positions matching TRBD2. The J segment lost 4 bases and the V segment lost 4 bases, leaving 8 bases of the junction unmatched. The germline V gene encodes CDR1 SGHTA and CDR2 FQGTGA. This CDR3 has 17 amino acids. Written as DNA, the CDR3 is TGTGCCAGCAGCTCAAGCTATCTAGCGGGGGGGTACAATGAGCAGTTCTTC. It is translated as CASSSSYLAGGYNEQFF.

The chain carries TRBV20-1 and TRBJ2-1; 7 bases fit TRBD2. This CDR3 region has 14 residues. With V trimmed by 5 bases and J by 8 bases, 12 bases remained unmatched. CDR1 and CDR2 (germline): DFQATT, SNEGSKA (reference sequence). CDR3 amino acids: CSAYQRGGLHEQFF. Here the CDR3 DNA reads TGCAGTGCTTATCAGCGGGGTGGACTACATGAGCAGTTCTTC.

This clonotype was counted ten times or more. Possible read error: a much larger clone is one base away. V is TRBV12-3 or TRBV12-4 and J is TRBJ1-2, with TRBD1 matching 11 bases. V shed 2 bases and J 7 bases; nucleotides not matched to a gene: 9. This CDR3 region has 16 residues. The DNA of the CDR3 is TGTGCCAGCAGTTTAACCCTCACTGGGACAGGGGGTGGCTACACCTTC. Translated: CASSLTLTGTGGGYTF.

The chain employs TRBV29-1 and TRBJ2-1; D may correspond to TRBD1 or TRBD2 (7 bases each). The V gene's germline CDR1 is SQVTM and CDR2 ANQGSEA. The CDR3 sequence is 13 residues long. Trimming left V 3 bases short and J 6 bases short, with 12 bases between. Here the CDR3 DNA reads TGCAGCGTTGAGACAGGGAGGGCCAATGAGCAGTTCTTC. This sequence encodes CSVETGRANEQFF.

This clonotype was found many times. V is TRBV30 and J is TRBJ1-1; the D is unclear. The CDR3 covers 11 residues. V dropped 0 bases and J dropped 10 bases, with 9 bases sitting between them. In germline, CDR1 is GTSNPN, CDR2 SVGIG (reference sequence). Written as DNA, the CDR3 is TGTGCCTGGAGTGTCACAGCAGCAGCTTTCTTT. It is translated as CAWSVTAAAFF.

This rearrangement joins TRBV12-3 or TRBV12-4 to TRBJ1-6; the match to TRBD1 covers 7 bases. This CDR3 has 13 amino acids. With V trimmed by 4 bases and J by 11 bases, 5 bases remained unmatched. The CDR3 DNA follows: TGTGCCAGCAGTTCCAGGGGGATTCCACCCCTCCACTTT. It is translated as CASSSRGIPPLHF.

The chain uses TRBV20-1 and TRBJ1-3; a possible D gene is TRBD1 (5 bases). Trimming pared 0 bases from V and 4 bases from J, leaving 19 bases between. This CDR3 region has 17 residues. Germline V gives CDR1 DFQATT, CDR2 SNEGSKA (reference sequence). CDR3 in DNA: TGCAGTGCTAGAGATCCGGGGACGGAGAGTTTGGGAAACACCATATATTTT. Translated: CSARDPGTESLGNTIYF.

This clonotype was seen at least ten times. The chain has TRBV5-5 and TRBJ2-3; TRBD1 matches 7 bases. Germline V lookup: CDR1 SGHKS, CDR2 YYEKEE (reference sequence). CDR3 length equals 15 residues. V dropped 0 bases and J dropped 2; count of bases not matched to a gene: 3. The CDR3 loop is CASSLGQGFTDTQYF. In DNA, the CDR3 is TGTGCCAGCAGCTTGGGACAGGGCTTCACAGATACGCAGTATTTT. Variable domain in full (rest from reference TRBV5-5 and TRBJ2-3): DAGVTQSPTHLIKTRGQQVTLRCSPISGHKSVSWYQQVLGQGPQFIFQYYEKEERGRGNFPDRFSARQFPNYSSELNVNALLLGDSALYLCASSLGQGFTDTQYFGPGTRLTVL.

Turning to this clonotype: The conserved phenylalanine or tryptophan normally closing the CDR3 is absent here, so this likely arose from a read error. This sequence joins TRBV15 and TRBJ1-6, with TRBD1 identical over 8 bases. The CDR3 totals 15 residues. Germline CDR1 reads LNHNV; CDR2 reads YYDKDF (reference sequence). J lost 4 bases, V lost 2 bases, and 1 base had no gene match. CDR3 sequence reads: CATSRRTGYNSPLHS. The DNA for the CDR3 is TGTGCCACCAGCAGAAGGACAGGGTATAATTCACCCCTCCACTCT.

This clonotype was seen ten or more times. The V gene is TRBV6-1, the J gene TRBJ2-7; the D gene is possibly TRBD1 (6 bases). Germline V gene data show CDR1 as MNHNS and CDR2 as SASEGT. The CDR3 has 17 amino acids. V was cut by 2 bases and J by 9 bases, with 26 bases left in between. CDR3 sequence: CASSEIQGSDSSRWQYF. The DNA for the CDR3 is TGTGCCAGCAGTGAAATACAGGGCTCCGATTCGTCACGATGGCAGTACTTC.

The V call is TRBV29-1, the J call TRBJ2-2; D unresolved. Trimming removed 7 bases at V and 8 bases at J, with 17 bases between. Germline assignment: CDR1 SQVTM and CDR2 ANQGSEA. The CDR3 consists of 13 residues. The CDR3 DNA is TGCAGCGCTGGCACCTTCCCTTATGGGGAGCTGTTTTTT. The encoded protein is CSAGTFPYGELFF.

The CDR3: CASSLQSGQLNTGELFF. CDR3 sequence (DNA): TGTGCCAGCAGCCTTCAATCGGGACAGCTGAACACCGGGGAGCTGTTTTTT. The chain recombines TRBV7-3 with TRBJ2-2; 7 bases are shared with TRBD1. Germline CDR1 SGHTA, CDR2 FQGTGA. This CDR3 comprises 17 residues. J lost 1 base, V lost 5 bases, and 10 bases had no gene match.

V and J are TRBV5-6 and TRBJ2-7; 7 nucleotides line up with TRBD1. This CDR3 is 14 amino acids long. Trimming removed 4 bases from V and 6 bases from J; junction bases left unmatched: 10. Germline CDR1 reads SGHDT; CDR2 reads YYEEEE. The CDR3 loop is CASSLTGKVPEQYF. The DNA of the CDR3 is TGTGCCAGCAGCCTGACAGGGAAGGTCCCCGAGCAGTACTTC.

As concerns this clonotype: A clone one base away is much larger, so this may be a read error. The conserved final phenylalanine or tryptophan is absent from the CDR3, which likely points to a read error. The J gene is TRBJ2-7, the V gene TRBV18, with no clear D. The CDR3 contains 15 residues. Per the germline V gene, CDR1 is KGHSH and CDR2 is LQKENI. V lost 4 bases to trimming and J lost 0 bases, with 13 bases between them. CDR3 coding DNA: TGTGCCAGCTCACTCCGATCCGGCGGCTCCTACGAGCAGTACCTC. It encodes CASSLRSGGSYEQYL.

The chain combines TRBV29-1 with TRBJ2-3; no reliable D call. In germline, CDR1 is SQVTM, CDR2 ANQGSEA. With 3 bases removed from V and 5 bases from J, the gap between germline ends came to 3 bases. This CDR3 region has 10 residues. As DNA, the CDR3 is TGCAGCGTTGATGGAGATACGCAGTATTTT. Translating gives CSVDGDTQYF.